This T cell receptor beta chain is from a study of blood T cell repertoires in COVID-19. Turning to the study itself: PBMCs, B-cell-depleted T cells, or T cells provided the cDNA or gDNA that made up the material.

Repertoires were generated with immunoSEQ multiplex PCR, while TCRdb's copy carries only in-frame clones and drops some. The table has 100,000 or so clones, roughly 80% seen once. The CDR3 has 15 amino acids. V lost 4 bases and J lost 3; bases outside the gene matches: 0. Germline lookup yields CDR1 WSHSY and CDR2 SAAADI. This TCR derives from a woman of 80 years or more with acute or convalescent COVID-19. Sequencing was carried out using peripheral blood. This chain joins TRBV10-2 and TRBJ2-2; 12 bases agree with TRBD2. Here the CDR3 reads CASSGLAGDTGELFF. The CDR3 region has the DNA TGCGCCAGCAGTGGACTAGCGGGAGACACCGGGGAGCTGTTTTTT.